These 10 T cell receptor beta chains were all obtained from the same sample, sequenced in a study of blood T cell repertoires in COVID-19. The table came from immunoSEQ multiplex PCR; TCRdb's copy has only in-frame clones and leaves some out. This sample carries a few hundred thousand clones, approximately 78% of them seen once, and the ten largest clones take around 8.8%. The source material was PBMCs or T cells enriched from blood (not recorded which). The receptors stem from a man aged 35 to 55 who had recovered from COVID-19.

The chain carries TRBV11-2 and TRBJ1-4; no firm D call. The CDR3 extends over 13 amino acids. V lost 0 bases to trimming and J lost 6 bases, with 5 bases between them. Germline loops: CDR1 SGHAT, CDR2 FQNNGV. This CDR3 reads CASSLDRDEKLFF. CDR3 nucleotide sequence: TGTGCCAGCAGCTTAGACCGGGATGAAAAACTGTTTTTT.

The V and J genes are TRBV28 and TRBJ1-2, with 11 bases aligning to TRBD1. This CDR3 region has 14 residues. Unmatched junction bases numbered 6, after V lost 5 bases and J lost 7 bases. Germline-derived CDR1 and CDR2 are MDHEN and SYDVKM. The CDR3 protein is CASSTPGQGAGYTF. The CDR3 DNA reads TGTGCCAGCAGTACCCCTGGACAGGGGGCTGGCTACACCTTC.

The J gene is TRBJ1-5, the V gene TRBV27; the match to TRBD1 covers 8 bases. The CDR3 spans 14 residues. CDR1 is MNHEY and CDR2 is SMNVEV in the germline V gene (reference sequence). The junction had 5 bases not matched to a gene; V was cut back by 6 bases and J by 4 bases. The CDR3 reads CASSQRTGNQPQHF. CDR3 nucleotides: TGTGCCAGCAGCCAAAGGACAGGGAATCAGCCCCAGCATTTT.

This chain links TRBV9 with TRBJ2-5, with TRBD2 identical over 14 bases. Germline loops: CDR1 SGDLS, CDR2 YYNGEE. After removal of 0 bases from V and 5 bases from J, the junction contained 9 bases not matched to a gene. This CDR3 is 18 amino acids long. CDR3 sequence (DNA): TGTGCCAGCAGCGTAGCTCCGGGACTAGCGGGAGTGGGCGAGACCCAGTACTTC. This encodes CASSVAPGLAGVGETQYF.

In this sample, this clone turned up a few times. The identical CDR3 is also encoded by other nucleotide sequences in the sample. V is TRBV6-5 and J is TRBJ2-7, with a weak D call TRBD1 (6 bases). Per the germline V gene, CDR1 is MNHEY and CDR2 is SVGAGI. The CDR3 spans 12 residues. Between the trimmed V and J ends, which lost 4 bases and 4 bases, there was a span of 8 bases. The CDR3 DNA is TGTGCCAGCAGTTTAGGGGGTTACGAGCAGTACTTC. Translating gives CASSLGGYEQYF.

The chain recombines TRBV19 with TRBJ1-4; no clear D gene. This CDR3 spans 16 amino acids. Trimming left V 4 bases short and J 0 bases short, with 12 bases between. Germline V gene lookup returns CDR1 LNHDA and CDR2 SQIVND (reference sequence). In DNA, the CDR3 is TGTGCCAGTAGTACCAACTCAGGTGCAACTAATGAAAAACTGTTTTTT. The encoded protein is CASSTNSGATNEKLFF.

This chain joins TRBV19 and TRBJ2-5; TRBD1 matches at 9 bases. V lost 4 bases and J lost 5; bases outside the gene matches: 8. CDR3 length equals 15 residues. The V gene's germline CDR1 is LNHDA and CDR2 SQIVND (reference sequence). CDR3 protein: CASSTDRGRGETQYF. Here the CDR3 DNA reads TGTGCCAGTAGTACGGACAGGGGAAGGGGGGAGACCCAGTACTTC.

J is TRBJ1-4 and V is TRBV7-9; the D gene is possibly TRBD1 (5 bases). Trimming removed 7 bases from V and 7 bases from J, with 16 bases in between. Germline assignment: CDR1 SEHNR and CDR2 FQNEAQ (reference sequence). The CDR3 totals 14 residues. The CDR3 DNA reads as TGTGCCAGCAACTCAGGAGGGGCTAGTGAAAAACTGTTTTTT. Its translation: CASNSGGASEKLFF.

Only one count was recorded for this clone. The V and J genes are TRBV2 and TRBJ1-2, with TRBD1 as a possible D gene (6 bases). Germline V CDR1 and CDR2: SNHLY, FYNNEI. This CDR3 spans 14 amino acids. V shed 4 bases and J shed 2 bases, with 11 bases lying between them. The CDR3 DNA is TGTGCCAGCAGTGCGCGGACAGCAAACTATGGCTACACCTTC. Residues: CASSARTANYGYTF.

This clone was recorded only once. This chain links TRBV9 with TRBJ2-1; 7 bases are shared with TRBD2. This CDR3 is built from 15 residues. The ends lost 3 bases at V and 5 bases at J; junction bases unmatched: 8. Germline CDR1 and CDR2: SGDLS and YYNGEE. In nucleotides, the CDR3 is TGTGCCAGCAGCGCTAGCGGTAGCGGACACAATGAGCAGTTCTTC. Its protein is CASSASGSGHNEQFF.